The clone carrying this T cell receptor beta chain came up once. Then a second PCR, running roughly 7 to 11 cycles, was carried out with a sample-barcoded 5' primer and a J-beta primer mix. TCRdb independently ran MiXCR on the 5' RACE reads; one entry per CDR3 protein. The sample holds around 940,000 distinct CDR3 sequences, roughly 50% seen once. This entry comes from a study of blood T cells in healthy people across ages. There are 14 residues in the CDR3. Germline CDR1 reads SGHRS; CDR2 reads YFSETQ. V was clipped by 4 bases and J by 2 bases, with 11 bases between them. The chain carries TRBV5-1 and TRBJ2-3; D could derive from TRBD1 or TRBD2 (5 bases each). The sequencing sample was made of blood. This sequence was found in a woman aged 55-75 years in good health. CDR3 sequence: CASSGGAITDTQYF. In DNA form, the CDR3 reads TGCGCCAGCAGCGGGGGAGCCATCACAGATACGCAGTATTTT.